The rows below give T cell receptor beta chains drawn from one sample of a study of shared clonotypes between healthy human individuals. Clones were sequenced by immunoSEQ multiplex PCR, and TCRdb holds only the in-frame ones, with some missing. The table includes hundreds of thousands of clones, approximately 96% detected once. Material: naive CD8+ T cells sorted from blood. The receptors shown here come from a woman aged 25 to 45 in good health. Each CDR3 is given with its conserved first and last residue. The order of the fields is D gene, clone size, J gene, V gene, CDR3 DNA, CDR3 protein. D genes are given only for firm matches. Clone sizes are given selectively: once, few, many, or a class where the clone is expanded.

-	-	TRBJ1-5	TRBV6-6	TGTGCCAGCAAAGCCAGGGGAAGCAATCAGCCCCAGCATTTT	CASKARGSNQPQHF
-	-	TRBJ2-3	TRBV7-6	TGTGCCAGCAGCTTAGTAGTAGGCGGACGCCAAGATACGCAGTATTTT	CASSLVVGGRQDTQYF
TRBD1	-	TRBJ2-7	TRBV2	TGTGCCAGTCCGGGACAGGGGGTCGGCGAGCAGTACTTC	CASPGQGVGEQYF
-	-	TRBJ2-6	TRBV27	TGTGCCAGCAGTTTGGCCTCTAGTCCTGGGGCCAACGTCCTGACTTTC	CASSLASSPGANVLTF
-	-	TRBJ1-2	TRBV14	TGTGCCAGCTCCCTGGGGGGCCCCTATGGCTACACCTTC	CASSLGGPYGYTF
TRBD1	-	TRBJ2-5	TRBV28	TGTGCCAGCGAGGGACAGGGGGCCTCAGAGACCCAGTACTTC	CASEGQGASETQYF
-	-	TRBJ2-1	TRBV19	TGTGCCAGTAGTATAAACAGAGTGAATGAGCAGTTCTTC	CASSINRVNEQFF
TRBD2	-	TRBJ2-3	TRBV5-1	TGCGCCAGCAGCTTGGTGGGACTAGCGGGGAGCACAGATACGCAGTATTTT	CASSLVGLAGSTDTQYF
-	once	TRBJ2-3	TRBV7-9	TGTGCCAGCACCCCCGGGGGTGCTAGCACAGATACGCAGTATTTT	CASTPGGASTDTQYF
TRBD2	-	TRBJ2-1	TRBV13	TGTGCCAGCAGCTTAGGCCTAACTAGCGGGTACAATGAGCAGTTCTTC	CASSLGLTSGYNEQFF
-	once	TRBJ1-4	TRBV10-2	TGCGCCAGCAGTGAGAGATCGTGGGGAGTTGAAAAACTGTTTTTT	CASSERSWGVEKLFF